This passage covers 32 T cell receptor beta chains from one sample sequenced in a study of blood T cell repertoires in COVID-19. Produced via immunoSEQ multiplex PCR; TCRdb's table is partial and in-frame only. Here the sample spans around 68,000 clones, about 94% being singletons. What was sequenced was peripheral blood. The receptor set was obtained from a man between 65 and 79 years old with active COVID-19.

J is TRBJ2-7 and V is TRBV28, with TRBD1 identical over 8 bases. Germline lookup yields CDR1 MDHEN and CDR2 SYDVKM. Trimming at V came to 5 bases and at J to 3 bases, leaving 6 bases not matched to a gene. The CDR3 runs 14 residues. The CDR3 protein is CASSPGTGSYEQYV. CDR3 nucleotide sequence: TGTGCCAGCAGTCCCGGGACAGGAAGCTACGAGCAGTACGTC.

The CDR3 here is CASSQKRSYNSPLHF. The DNA for the CDR3 is TGTGCCAGCAGCCAAAAGAGGTCCTATAATTCACCCCTCCACTTT. The chain employs TRBV3-1 (or the pseudogene TRBV3-2) and TRBJ1-6, with D unclear. Per the germline V gene, CDR1 is LGHDT and CDR2 is YNNKEL (reference sequence). The CDR3 length is 15 residues. The V and J ends lost 2 bases and 1 base respectively, with 6 bases between them.

This clone has just one count. V usage is TRBV9 and J usage is TRBJ1-6; 8 nucleotides match TRBD1. From germline, CDR1 is SGDLS and CDR2 YYNGEE. The ends lost 3 bases at V and 7 bases at J; junction bases unmatched: 3. The CDR3 is 14 residues long. For the CDR3, the DNA is TGTGCCAGCAGCGGACAGGGGTGGAATTCACCCCTCCACTTT. It yields the protein CASSGQGWNSPLHF.

This sequence joins TRBV5-1 and TRBJ2-2; TRBD1 matches at 10 bases. This CDR3 is 18 amino acids long. V lost 2 bases, J lost 3 bases, and 10 bases stayed unmatched. The germline V gene encodes CDR1 SGHRS and CDR2 YFSETQ. CDR3 loop: CASSFPPTGGVHTGELFF. The CDR3 region has the DNA TGCGCCAGCAGCTTCCCGCCGACAGGGGGCGTTCACACCGGGGAGCTGTTTTTT.

This chain links TRBV5-1 with TRBJ1-1; D may be TRBD1 (5 bases). There are 15 residues in the CDR3. Germline V gene sequence: CDR1 SGHRS, CDR2 YFSETQ. The V end was cut by 1 base, the J end by 4 bases, with 14 bases between. CDR3 region: CASSLFVGEATEAFF. The CDR3 DNA reads as TGCGCCAGCAGCTTGTTCGTGGGGGAGGCCACTGAAGCTTTCTTT.

V usage is TRBV6-5 and J usage is TRBJ1-6, with 8 bases fitting TRBD1. J was trimmed by 9 bases and V by 4 bases; bases with no gene match: 11. CDR3 length equals 16 residues. CDR1 is MNHEY, CDR2 SVGAGI, per germline. For the CDR3, the DNA is TGTGCCAGCAGTTCCTCCCCGACAGGGGCGGGTTCACCCCTCCACTTT. The encoded protein is CASSSSPTGAGSPLHF.

This chain uses TRBV27 with TRBJ1-6; D perhaps matches TRBD1 (5 bases). Germline V gives CDR1 MNHEY, CDR2 SMNVEV (reference sequence). The CDR3 is made up of 15 amino acids. The V end lost 5 bases, the J end lost 5 bases, and 13 bases lay between the germline ends. The CDR3 loop is CASSRGDWDNSPLHF. The CDR3 DNA reads TGTGCCAGCAGTCGGGGGGATTGGGATAATTCACCCCTCCACTTT.

The V call is TRBV7-2, the J call TRBJ2-2; TRBD1 matches 12 bases. The CDR3 sequence is 17 residues long. The V gene's germline CDR1 is SGHTA and CDR2 FQGNSA. Germline trimming cut 3 bases from V and 5 bases from J; bases unmatched to any gene: 7. The CDR3 DNA is TGTGCCAGCAGCTTGGGGACAGGGGGCGTTTTTACCGGGGAGCTGTTTTTT. As protein: CASSLGTGGVFTGELFF.

The chain combines TRBV5-1 with TRBJ1-1, with D perhaps TRBD1 (5 bases). CDR3 length: 14 residues. The V end was cut by 2 bases, the J end by 1 base, with 9 bases between. The V gene's germline CDR1 is SGHRS and CDR2 YFSETQ. The CDR3 is CASSFQGSNTEAFF. The CDR3 DNA reads as TGCGCCAGCAGCTTCCAGGGATCGAACACTGAAGCTTTCTTT.

J is TRBJ1-4 and V is TRBV28, with D tentatively TRBD1 (6 bases). Germline loops: CDR1 MDHEN, CDR2 SYDVKM. The V end was cut by 5 bases, the J end by 8 bases, with 18 bases between. The CDR3 consists of 15 residues. The CDR3: CASSPGGGASEKLFF. The CDR3 bases are TGTGCCAGCAGTCCGGGCGGGGGGGCATCGGAAAAACTGTTTTTT.

This clone was found a few times. The chain carries TRBV5-4 and TRBJ2-1; weak D call: TRBD1 (6 bases). V lost 4 bases and J lost 2, with 13 bases in between. CDR3 length: 15 residues. In germline, CDR1 is SGHNT, CDR2 YYREEE (reference sequence). CDR3 in DNA: TGTGCCAGCAGCCCAGGGCAGGGGCCCTACAATGAGCAGTTCTTC. It yields the protein CASSPGQGPYNEQFF.

The chain is built from TRBV18 and TRBJ1-1; D is possibly TRBD1 (5 bases). V lost 2 bases to trimming and J lost 4 bases, with 11 bases between them. The length of the CDR3 is 14 residues. CDR1 and CDR2 (germline): KGHSH, LQKENI. The CDR3 DNA reads as TGTGCCAGCTCACCAAAGGGGTTAGGCACTGAAGCTTTCTTT. This translates into CASSPKGLGTEAFF.

The V and J genes are TRBV7-2 and TRBJ1-1, with TRBD1 matching over 8 bases. This CDR3 region has 16 residues. V was clipped by 5 bases and J by 2 bases; unmatched bases: 10. Germline values: CDR1 SGHTA, CDR2 FQGNSA. For the CDR3, the DNA is TGTGCCAGCAGCATACCCAGGGGGCGAGTAAACACTGAAGCTTTCTTT. The encoded protein is CASSIPRGRVNTEAFF. Full variable domain (rest looked up from reference TRBV7-2 and TRBJ1-1): GAGVSQSPSNKVTEKGKDVELRCDPISGHTALYWYRQSLGQGLEFLIYFQGNSAPDKSGLPSDRFSAERTGGSVSTLTIQRTQQEDSAVYLCASSIPRGRVNTEAFFGQGTRLTVV.

Worth noting for this clone: Other DNA variants within this sample encode the same CDR3. The rearrangement uses TRBV11-2 and TRBJ1-1; D not certain. The CDR3 covers 13 residues. Germline assignment: CDR1 SGHAT and CDR2 FQNNGV. V gave up 1 base and J gave up 1 base, with 4 bases separating them. CDR3 in DNA: TGTGCCAGCAGCTTAGCGCGGAACACTGAAGCTTTCTTT. Translated, it gives CASSLARNTEAFF.

This clone was counted between two and nine times. The rearrangement links TRBV29-1 to TRBJ1-1, with TRBD1 as a possible D gene (5 bases). V was clipped by 4 bases and J by 2 bases, with 11 bases between them. The CDR3 length is 13 residues. Germline values: CDR1 SQVTM, CDR2 ANQGSEA. The CDR3, as DNA: TGCAGCGTTGGGAGGGGCTACAACACTGAAGCTTTCTTT. It encodes CSVGRGYNTEAFF.

V and J are TRBV5-4 and TRBJ1-1, with TRBD1 matching over 8 bases. With V trimmed by 4 bases and J by 3 bases, 5 bases remained unmatched. Looked up from germline, CDR1 is SGHNT and CDR2 is YYREEE (reference sequence). The CDR3 runs 14 residues. The CDR3: CASSPQGVDTEAFF. The CDR3 nucleotides are TGTGCCAGCAGCCCACAGGGGGTTGACACTGAAGCTTTCTTT.

The chain links TRBV7-6 to TRBJ1-6; D call uncertain. This CDR3 comprises 15 residues. The V end lost 0 bases, the J end lost 7 bases, and 10 bases lay between the germline ends. Germline lookup yields CDR1 SGHVS and CDR2 FNYEAQ. The CDR3 sequence: CASSLAGGGNSPLHF. CDR3 DNA: TGTGCCAGCAGCTTAGCGGGAGGTGGGAATTCACCCCTCCACTTT.

The genes are TRBV4-2 and TRBJ2-7; D might be TRBD1 (5 bases). In germline, CDR1 is LGHNA, CDR2 YNFKEQ. Trimming shortened V by 1 base and J by 0 bases, and 10 bases separated the two germline ends. CDR3 length: 15 amino acids. The CDR3 protein is CASSQGQSSSYEQYF. In DNA form, the CDR3 reads TGTGCCAGCAGCCAAGGACAGTCTAGCTCCTACGAGCAGTACTTC.

The chain uses TRBV9 and TRBJ2-5, with 7 bases aligning to TRBD1. The CDR3 consists of 14 residues. CDR1 is SGDLS, CDR2 YYNGEE, per germline. V shed 0 bases and J 4 bases; nucleotides not matched to a gene: 3. The CDR3 coding sequence is TGTGCCAGCAGCGTAGATGCAGGGGGAGAGACCCAGTACTTC. This gives the protein CASSVDAGGETQYF.

This rearrangement joins TRBV6-5 to TRBJ2-4, with D tentatively TRBD2 (6 bases). CDR1 is MNHEY, CDR2 SVGAGI, per germline. Trimming took off 6 bases at V and 8 bases at J, with 17 bases between the two ends. The CDR3 loop spans 14 amino acids. CDR3 in amino acids: CASRSDGGRDIQYF. The CDR3, as DNA: TGTGCCAGCAGGTCAGACGGGGGTCGAGACATTCAGTACTTC.

The gene calls are TRBV6-5 and TRBJ1-2; 8 positions match TRBD1. CDR1 is MNHEY and CDR2 is SVGAGI in the germline V gene. The V gene end was trimmed by 2 bases and the J gene end by 6 bases; junction bases not matched to a gene: 11. The CDR3 runs 16 residues. The CDR3 DNA is TGTGCCAGCAGTTACCGGACAGGGTGGGATTCGGATGGCTACACCTTC. Translation: CASSYRTGWDSDGYTF.

The V gene is TRBV5-1, the J gene TRBJ2-5, with 7 positions matching TRBD1. The trim removed 6 bases at V and 1 base at J, leaving 6 bases unmatched. Germline CDR1 reads SGHRS; CDR2 reads YFSETQ. The length of the CDR3 is 14 residues. The CDR3 spells CASNPGTAQETQYF. CDR3 sequence (DNA): TGCGCCAGCAATCCCGGGACAGCCCAAGAGACCCAGTACTTC.

The chain uses TRBV2 and TRBJ2-2; 7 nucleotides line up with TRBD2. Germline V gene lookup returns CDR1 SNHLY and CDR2 FYNNEI. CDR3 size: 14 residues. J was trimmed by 4 bases and V by 6 bases; bases with no gene match: 5. The CDR3 region is CASRPGGGTGELFF. CDR3 in DNA: TGTGCCAGCAGGCCGGGGGGAGGCACCGGGGAGCTGTTTTTT. Full variable domain (outside the CDR3, taken from reference TRBV2 and TRBJ2-2): EPEVTQTPSHQVTQMGQEVILRCVPISNHLYFYWYRQILGQKVEFLVSFYNNEISEKSEIFDDQFSVERPDGSNFTLKIRSTKLEDSAMYFCASRPGGGTGELFFGEGSRLTVL.

This chain connects TRBV4-2 to TRBJ2-1; possible D gene TRBD2, 5 bases. From germline, CDR1 is LGHNA and CDR2 YNFKEQ. The CDR3 has 15 residues. V was clipped by 3 bases and J by 4 bases, with 13 bases between them. The CDR3: CASSQDGNSYNEQFF. In nucleotides, the CDR3 is TGTGCCAGCAGCCAGGACGGGAATTCATACAATGAGCAGTTCTTC.

The chain carries TRBV5-4 and TRBJ1-6, with TRBD1 matching 9 bases. Germline CDR1 is SGHNT and CDR2 is YYREEE (reference sequence). The CDR3 spans 15 residues. Trimming cost V 3 bases and J 10 bases; bases outside gene matches: 8. The CDR3 region is CASSYPGTGFSPLHF. The DNA for the CDR3 is TGTGCCAGCAGCTACCCCGGGACAGGGTTCTCACCCCTCCACTTT. The full variable domain, completed using reference TRBV5-4 and TRBJ1-6, is ETGVTQSPTHLIKTRGQQVTLRCSSQSGHNTVSWYQQALGQGPQFIFQYYREEENGRGNFPPRFSGLQFPNYSSELNVNALELDDSALYLCASSYPGTGFSPLHFGNGTRLTVT.

This clone appeared a single time. The V gene is TRBV5-1, the J gene TRBJ2-1; 7 bases are shared with TRBD1. The CDR3 consists of 12 residues. With V trimmed by 5 bases and J by 7 bases, 3 bases remained unmatched. Germline values: CDR1 SGHRS, CDR2 YFSETQ. The CDR3 DNA sequence: TGCGCCAGCAGGACAGGGATAAATGAGCAGTTCTTC. Protein product: CASRTGINEQFF.

This rearrangement joins TRBV6-4 to TRBJ2-5, with a tentative D call TRBD2 (6 bases). The V gene lost 10 bases and the J gene lost 5 bases, with 20 bases spanning the gap. The CDR3 runs 14 residues. The germline V gene encodes CDR1 MRHNA and CDR2 SNTAGT. The CDR3 region is CATTALAFWETQYF. Here the CDR3 DNA reads TGTGCCACTACAGCACTAGCCTTTTGGGAGACCCAGTACTTC.

V is TRBV18 and J is TRBJ2-1, with D possibly being TRBD1 (7 bases). V lost 1 base, J lost 4 bases, and 29 bases lay in between. CDR1 is KGHSH, CDR2 LQKENI, per germline. This CDR3 contains 21 residues. The CDR3 sequence: CASSPRPGGQTKGGPYNEQFF. CDR3 bases: TGTGCCAGCTCACCACGGCCAGGGGGACAGACTAAGGGGGGCCCGTACAATGAGCAGTTCTTC.

The J gene is TRBJ2-1, the V gene TRBV11-2; 12 bases are a match to TRBD2. Germline CDR1 is SGHAT and CDR2 is FQNNGV. The V segment lost 1 base and the J segment 9 bases; nucleotides outside the gene matches: 4. This CDR3 contains 15 residues. The CDR3 here is CASSLGLAGVTEQFF. CDR3 sequence (DNA): TGTGCCAGCAGCTTAGGACTAGCGGGGGTAACTGAGCAGTTCTTC.

CDR3 sequence: CASSTGTGNEKLFF. Here the CDR3 DNA reads TGTGCCAGCAGCACCGGGACAGGCAATGAAAAACTGTTTTTT. The rearrangement joins TRBV6-2 or TRBV6-3 to TRBJ1-4, with 8 bases lining up with TRBD1. Germline-derived CDR1 and CDR2 are MNHEY and SVGEGT. V was pared by 6 bases and J by 5 bases, with 5 bases of the junction left unmatched. The length of the CDR3 is 14 residues.

J is TRBJ2-7 and V is TRBV7-9, with a tentative D call TRBD1 (5 bases). Trimming removed 2 bases at V and 3 bases at J, with 14 bases between. The CDR3 covers 15 residues. CDR1 is SEHNR, CDR2 FQNEAQ, per germline (reference sequence). CDR3 sequence reads: CASSLLGQGYYEQYF. CDR3 nucleotides: TGTGCCAGCAGCTTACTCGGACAAGGCTACTACGAGCAGTACTTC.

The rearrangement uses TRBV29-1 and TRBJ2-2, with 7 bases matching TRBD1. V shed 4 bases, J shed 6 bases, and the junction held 11 bases outside the gene matches. Germline V gene lookup returns CDR1 SQVTM and CDR2 ANQGSEA. The CDR3 is 15 amino acids. The CDR3 sequence is CSVGGFVGGPGELFF. CDR3 nucleotides: TGCAGCGTTGGGGGCTTCGTAGGGGGCCCCGGGGAGCTGTTTTTT.